The table lists the clone carrying this T cell receptor (beta chain) with a count of one. The antigen remains undetermined. Produced via immunoSEQ multiplex PCR; TCRdb's table is partial and in-frame only. This sample has 200,000 to 300,000 clones, with roughly 84% found just once. Unstimulated Tregs (CD4+CD25+CD127-) and CD4+CD25- non-Tregs were sorted from PBMCs. The data were obtained in a study of Tregs in tolerant kidney transplant recipients. The study's findings and limits: Activated donor B cell expansion appeared to reveal the most relevant donor-specific TCRbeta repertoire. Validation in larger populations is needed because few patients were studied.

V was trimmed by 5 bases and J by 7 bases, leaving 18 bases between them. Germline CDR1 is MGHRA and CDR2 is YSYEKL. The CDR3 loop spans 15 amino acids. This TCR came from a human donor in good health. The sequenced sample was CD4+ T cells from blood. The rearrangement joins TRBV4-1 to TRBJ1-5, with D possibly TRBD1 on 5 matching bases. DNA for the CDR3: TGCGCCAGCAGCGTTCTAACCAGGGTCGGACAGCCCCAGCATTTT. Its translation: CASSVLTRVGQPQHF.